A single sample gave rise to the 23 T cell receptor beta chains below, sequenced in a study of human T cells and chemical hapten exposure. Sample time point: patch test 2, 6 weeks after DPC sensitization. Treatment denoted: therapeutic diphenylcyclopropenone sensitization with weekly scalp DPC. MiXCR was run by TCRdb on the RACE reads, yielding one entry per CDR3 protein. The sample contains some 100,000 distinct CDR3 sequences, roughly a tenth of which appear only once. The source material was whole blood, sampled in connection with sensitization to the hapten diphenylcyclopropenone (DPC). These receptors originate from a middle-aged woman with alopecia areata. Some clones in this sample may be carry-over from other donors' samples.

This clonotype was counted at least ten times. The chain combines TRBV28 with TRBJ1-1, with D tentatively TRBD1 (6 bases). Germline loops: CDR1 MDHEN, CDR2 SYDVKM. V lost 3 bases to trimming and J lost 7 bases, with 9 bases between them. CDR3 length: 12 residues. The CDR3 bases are TGTGCCAGCAGTTTTGGACAGTATGAAGCTTTCTTT. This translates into CASSFGQYEAFF.

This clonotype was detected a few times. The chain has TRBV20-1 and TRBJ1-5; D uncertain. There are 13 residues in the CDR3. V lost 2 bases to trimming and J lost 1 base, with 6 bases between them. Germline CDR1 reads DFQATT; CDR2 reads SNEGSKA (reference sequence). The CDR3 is CSARMQSNQPQHF. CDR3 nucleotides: TGCAGTGCTAGAATGCAGAGCAATCAGCCCCAGCATTTT.

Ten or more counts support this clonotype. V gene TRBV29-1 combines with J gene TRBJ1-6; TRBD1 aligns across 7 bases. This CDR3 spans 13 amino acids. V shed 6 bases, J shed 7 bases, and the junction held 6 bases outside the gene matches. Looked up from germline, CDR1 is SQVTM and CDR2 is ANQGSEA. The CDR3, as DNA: TGCAGCGTGGGAGACAGGGCCAATTCACCCCTCCACTTT. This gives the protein CSVGDRANSPLHF.

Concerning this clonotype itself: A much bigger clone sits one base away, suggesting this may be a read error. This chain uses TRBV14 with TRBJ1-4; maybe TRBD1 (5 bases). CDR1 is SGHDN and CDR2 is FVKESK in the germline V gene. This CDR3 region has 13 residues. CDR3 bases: TGTGTCAGCAGCCGGGGGACTAATGAAAAACTGTTTTTT. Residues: CVSSRGTNEKLFF.

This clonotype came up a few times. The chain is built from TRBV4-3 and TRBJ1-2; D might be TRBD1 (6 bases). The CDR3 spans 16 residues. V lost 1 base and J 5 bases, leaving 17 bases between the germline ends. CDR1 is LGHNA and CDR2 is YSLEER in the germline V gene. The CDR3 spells CASSQAPTGPGYGYTF. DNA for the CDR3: TGCGCCAGCAGCCAAGCACCTACAGGGCCGGGGTATGGCTACACCTTC.

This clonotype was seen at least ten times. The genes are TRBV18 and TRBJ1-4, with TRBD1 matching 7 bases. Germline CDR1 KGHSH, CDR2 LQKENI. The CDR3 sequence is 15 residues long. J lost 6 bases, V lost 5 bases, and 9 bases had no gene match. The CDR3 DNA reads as TGTGCCAGCTCAGCCGCGACAGGGAGGGATGAAAAACTGTTTTTT. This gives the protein CASSAATGRDEKLFF.

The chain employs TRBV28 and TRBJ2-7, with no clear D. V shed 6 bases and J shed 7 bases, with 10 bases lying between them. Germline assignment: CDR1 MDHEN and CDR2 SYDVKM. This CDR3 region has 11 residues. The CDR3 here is CASRDPREQYF. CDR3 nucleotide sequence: TGTGCCAGCAGGGACCCCCGGGAGCAGTACTTC. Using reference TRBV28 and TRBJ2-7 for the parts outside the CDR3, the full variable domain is DVKVTQSSRYLVKRTGEKVFLECVQDMDHENMFWYRQDPGLGLRLIYFSYDVKMKEKGDIPEGYSVSREKKERFSLILESASTNQTSMYLCASRDPREQYFGPGTRLTVT.

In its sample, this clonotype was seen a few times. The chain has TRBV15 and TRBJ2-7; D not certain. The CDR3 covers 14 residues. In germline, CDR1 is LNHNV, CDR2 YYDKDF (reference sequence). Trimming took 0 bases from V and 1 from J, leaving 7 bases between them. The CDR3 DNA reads TGTGCCACCAGCAGAGAAAGAGGTTCCTACGAGCAGTACTTC. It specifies CATSRERGSYEQYF.

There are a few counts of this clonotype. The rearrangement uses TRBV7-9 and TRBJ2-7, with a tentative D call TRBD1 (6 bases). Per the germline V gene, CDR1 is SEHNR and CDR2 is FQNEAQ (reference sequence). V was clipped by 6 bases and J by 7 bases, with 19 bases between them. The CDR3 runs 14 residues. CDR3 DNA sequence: TGTGCCAGCAGTCACCGCACAGGGCCTCAAGAGCAGTACTTC. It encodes CASSHRTGPQEQYF.

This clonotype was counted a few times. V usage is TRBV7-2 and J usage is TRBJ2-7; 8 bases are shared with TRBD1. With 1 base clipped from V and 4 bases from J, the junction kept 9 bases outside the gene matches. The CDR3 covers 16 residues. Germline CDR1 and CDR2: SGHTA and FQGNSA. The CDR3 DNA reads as TGTGCCAGCAGCTTAGTCGTGGGCCAGGGGGCTTACGAGCAGTACTTC. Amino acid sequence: CASSLVVGQGAYEQYF.

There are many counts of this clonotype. The CDR3 DNA sequence: TGCGCCAGCAGTGACCCCCGGGGAGGGGAGGAGACCCAGTACTTC. Amino acids: CASSDPRGGEETQYF. The J gene is TRBJ2-5, the V gene TRBV10-1; 7 positions match TRBD2. This CDR3 is built from 15 residues. The junction had 9 bases not matched to a gene; V was cut back by 3 bases and J by 5 bases. The V gene's germline CDR1 is WNHNN and CDR2 SYGVQD (reference sequence).

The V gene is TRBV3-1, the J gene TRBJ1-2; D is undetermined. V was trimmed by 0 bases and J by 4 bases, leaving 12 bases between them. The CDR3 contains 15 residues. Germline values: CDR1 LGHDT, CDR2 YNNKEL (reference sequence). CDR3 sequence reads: CASSQDIQPTYGYTF. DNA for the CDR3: TGTGCCAGCAGCCAAGATATACAGCCGACCTATGGCTACACCTTC.

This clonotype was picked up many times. CDR3 protein: CSARVPLAGAAYEQYF. The CDR3 region has the DNA TGCAGTGCTAGAGTCCCACTAGCGGGGGCCGCCTACGAGCAGTACTTC. The chain recombines TRBV20-1 with TRBJ2-7; 11 nucleotides match TRBD2. Germline V CDR1 and CDR2: DFQATT, SNEGSKA (reference sequence). With V trimmed by 1 base and J by 2 bases, 7 bases remained unmatched. This CDR3 comprises 16 residues.

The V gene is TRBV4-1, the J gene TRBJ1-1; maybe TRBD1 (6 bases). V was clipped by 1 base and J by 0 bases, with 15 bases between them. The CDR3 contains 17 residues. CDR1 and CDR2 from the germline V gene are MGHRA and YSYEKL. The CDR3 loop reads CASSQGRTGTLNTEAFF. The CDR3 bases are TGCGCCAGCAGCCAAGGCCGAACCGGGACATTGAACACTGAAGCTTTCTTT.

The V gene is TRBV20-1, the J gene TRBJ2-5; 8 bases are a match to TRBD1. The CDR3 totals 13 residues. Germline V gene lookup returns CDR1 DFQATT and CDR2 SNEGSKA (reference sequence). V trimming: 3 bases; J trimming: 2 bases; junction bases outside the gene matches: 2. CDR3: CSARGQDQETQYF. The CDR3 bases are TGCAGTGCTAGGGGACAGGATCAAGAGACCCAGTACTTC.

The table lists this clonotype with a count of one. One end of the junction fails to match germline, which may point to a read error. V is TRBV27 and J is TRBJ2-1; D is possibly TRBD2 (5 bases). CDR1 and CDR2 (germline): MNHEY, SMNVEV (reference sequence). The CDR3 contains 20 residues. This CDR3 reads CASSSPGGRSYRSSNNEQLF. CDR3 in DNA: TGTGCCAGCAGTTCCCCCGGAGGCCGTTCATACCGCAGCTCTAACAATGAGCAGTTGTTC.

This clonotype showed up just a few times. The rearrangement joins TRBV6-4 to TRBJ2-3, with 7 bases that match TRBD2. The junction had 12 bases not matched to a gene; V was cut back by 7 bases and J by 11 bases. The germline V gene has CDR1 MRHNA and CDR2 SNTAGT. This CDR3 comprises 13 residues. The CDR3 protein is CASKGHTGTKQYF. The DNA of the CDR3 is TGTGCCAGCAAGGGCCACACCGGGACTAAGCAGTATTTT.

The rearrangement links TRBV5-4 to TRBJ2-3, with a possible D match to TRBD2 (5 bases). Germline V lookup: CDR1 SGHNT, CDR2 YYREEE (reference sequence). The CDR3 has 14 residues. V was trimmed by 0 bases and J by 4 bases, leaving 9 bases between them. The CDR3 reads CASSLGFGADTQYF. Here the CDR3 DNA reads TGTGCCAGCAGCTTGGGATTCGGGGCAGATACGCAGTATTTT.

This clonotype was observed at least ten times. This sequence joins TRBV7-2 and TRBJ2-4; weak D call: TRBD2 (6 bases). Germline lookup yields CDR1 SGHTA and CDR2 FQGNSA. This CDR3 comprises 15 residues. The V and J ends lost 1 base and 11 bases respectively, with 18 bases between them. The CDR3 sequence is CASSLDISGSPFQYF. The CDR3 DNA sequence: TGTGCCAGCAGCTTAGACATCAGCGGGTCCCCTTTTCAGTACTTC.

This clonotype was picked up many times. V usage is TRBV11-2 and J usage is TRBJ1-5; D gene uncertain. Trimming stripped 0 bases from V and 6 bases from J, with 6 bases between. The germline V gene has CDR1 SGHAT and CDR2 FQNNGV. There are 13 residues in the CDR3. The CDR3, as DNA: TGTGCCAGCAGCTTAGAATGGGGTCAGCCCCAGCATTTT. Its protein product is CASSLEWGQPQHF.

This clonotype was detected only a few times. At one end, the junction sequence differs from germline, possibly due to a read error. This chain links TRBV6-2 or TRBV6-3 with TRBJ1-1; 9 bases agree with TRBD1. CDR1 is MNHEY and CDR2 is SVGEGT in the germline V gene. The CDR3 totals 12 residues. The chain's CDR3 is CASSPGQGSFRF. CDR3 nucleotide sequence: TGTGCCAGCAGTCCCGGACAGGGGTCTTTTCGATTT.

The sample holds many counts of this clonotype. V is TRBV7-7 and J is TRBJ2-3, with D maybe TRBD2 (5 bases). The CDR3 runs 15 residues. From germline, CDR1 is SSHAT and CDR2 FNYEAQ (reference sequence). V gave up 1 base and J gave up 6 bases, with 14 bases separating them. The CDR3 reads CASSLGTGEWDTQYF. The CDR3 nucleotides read TGTGCCAGCAGCTTAGGCACTGGGGAGTGGGATACGCAGTATTTT. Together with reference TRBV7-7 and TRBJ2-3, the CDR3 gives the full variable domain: GAGVSQSPRYKVTKRGQDVTLRCDPISSHATLYWYQQALGQGPEFLTYFNYEAQPDKSGLPSDRFSAERPEGSISTLTIQRTEQRDSAMYRCASSLGTGEWDTQYFGPGTRLTVL.

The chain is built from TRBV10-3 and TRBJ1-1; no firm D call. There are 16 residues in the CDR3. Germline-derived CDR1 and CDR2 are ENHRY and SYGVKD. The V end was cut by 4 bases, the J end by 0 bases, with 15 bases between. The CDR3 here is CAISGPKSSMNTEAFF. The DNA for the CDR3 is TGTGCCATCAGTGGCCCCAAAAGCTCCATGAACACTGAAGCTTTCTTT.